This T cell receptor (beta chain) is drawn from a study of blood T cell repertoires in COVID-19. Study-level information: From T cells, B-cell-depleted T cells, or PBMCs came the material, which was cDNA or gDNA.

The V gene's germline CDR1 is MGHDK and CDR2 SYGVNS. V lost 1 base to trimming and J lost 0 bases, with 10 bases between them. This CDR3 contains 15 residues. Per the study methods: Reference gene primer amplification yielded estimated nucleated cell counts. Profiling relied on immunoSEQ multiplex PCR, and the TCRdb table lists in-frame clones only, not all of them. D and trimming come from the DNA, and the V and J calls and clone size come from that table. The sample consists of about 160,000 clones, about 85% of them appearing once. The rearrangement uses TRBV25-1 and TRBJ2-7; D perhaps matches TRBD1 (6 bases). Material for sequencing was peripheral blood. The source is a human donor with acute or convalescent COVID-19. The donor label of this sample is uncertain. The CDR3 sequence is CASSELGGSSYEQYF. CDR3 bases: TGTGCCAGCAGTGAATTAGGGGGTAGCTCCTACGAGCAGTACTTC.